This T cell receptor beta chain comes out of a study of cytomegalovirus exposure and HLA in healthy donors. Study-wide results and limits: In a later analysis, TCR beta V- and J-gene trimming was associated with a missense DCLRE1C variant.

About this clone: Its matching antigen is unknown.

CDR3 length: 14 residues. Germline V gene lookup returns CDR1 SGDLS and CDR2 YYNGEE. V trimming: 5 bases; J trimming: 8 bases; junction bases outside the gene matches: 9. Primers: 60 Vbeta forward and 13 Jbeta reverse. Assay used: immunoSEQ multiplex PCR; TCRdb lists only in-frame clones, some missing. The sample has about 94,000 clones, more than 70% seen once. The TCR sequence derives from a middle-aged woman in good health and CMV-seronegative. The gene calls are TRBV9 and TRBJ1-2; 10 nucleotides align to TRBD1. Sequenced input: PBMCs. This CDR3 reads CASRGTGDSQGYTF. DNA of the CDR3: TGTGCCAGCAGAGGGACAGGGGACTCTCAGGGCTACACCTTC.